The following is a TCR beta chain sequence with its context. As handled by the study authors: Amplification from reference gene primers served as the basis for estimated nucleated cell counts. Sequencing was performed with immunoSEQ multiplex PCR; in TCRdb, only in-frame clones are kept and a portion is missing. V and J calls and clone size follow that table, whereas D and trimming were derived from the DNA. Found here are roughly 140,000 clones, about 87% of them singletons; the top ten hold roughly 28%. This entry belongs to a study of blood T cell repertoires in COVID-19. Across the study: Both acute and convalescent COVID-19 samples were obtained from the United States, Italy and Spain.

Sequenced sample: peripheral blood. The clonotype comes from a human donor in a cohort sampled during active COVID-19.

The CDR3 loop is CSVEGPPWGNDEQFF. CDR3 DNA: TGCAGCGTTGAAGGACCCCCCTGGGGCAATGATGAGCAGTTCTTC. The chain joins TRBV29-1 to TRBJ2-1; tentative D call: TRBD1 (5 bases). Germline assignment: CDR1 SQVTM and CDR2 ANQGSEA. V was trimmed by 1 base and J by 8 bases, leaving 18 bases between them. CDR3 length: 15 residues.